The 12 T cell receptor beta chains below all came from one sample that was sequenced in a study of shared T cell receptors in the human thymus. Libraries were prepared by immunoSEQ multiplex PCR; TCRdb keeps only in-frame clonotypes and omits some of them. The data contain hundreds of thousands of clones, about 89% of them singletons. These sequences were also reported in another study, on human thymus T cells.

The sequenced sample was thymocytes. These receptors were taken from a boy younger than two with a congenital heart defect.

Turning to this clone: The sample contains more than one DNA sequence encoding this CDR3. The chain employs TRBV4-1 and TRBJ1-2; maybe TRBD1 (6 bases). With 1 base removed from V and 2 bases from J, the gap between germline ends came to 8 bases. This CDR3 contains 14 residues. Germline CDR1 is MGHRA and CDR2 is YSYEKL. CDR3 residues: CASSQGTGNYGYTF. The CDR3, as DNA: TGCGCCAGCAGCCAAGGCACAGGGAACTATGGCTACACCTTC.

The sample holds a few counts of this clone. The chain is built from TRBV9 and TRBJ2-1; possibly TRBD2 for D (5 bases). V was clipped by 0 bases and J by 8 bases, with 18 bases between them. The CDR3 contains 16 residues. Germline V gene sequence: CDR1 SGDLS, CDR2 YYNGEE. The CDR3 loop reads CASSVGADFWVDEQFF. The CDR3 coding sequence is TGTGCCAGCAGCGTAGGAGCGGACTTTTGGGTAGATGAGCAGTTCTTC.

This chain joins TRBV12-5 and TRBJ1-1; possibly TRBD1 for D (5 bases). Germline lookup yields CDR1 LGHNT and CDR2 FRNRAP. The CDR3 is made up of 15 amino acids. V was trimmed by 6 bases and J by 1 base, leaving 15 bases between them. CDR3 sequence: CASGPERQRNTEAFF. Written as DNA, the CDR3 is TGTGCTAGTGGGCCCGAAAGACAGAGGAACACTGAAGCTTTCTTT.

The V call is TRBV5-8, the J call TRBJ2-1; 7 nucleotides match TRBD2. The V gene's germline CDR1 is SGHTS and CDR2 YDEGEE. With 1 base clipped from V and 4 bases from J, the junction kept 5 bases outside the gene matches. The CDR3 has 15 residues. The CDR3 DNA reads TGTGCCAGCAGCTTGTCCTGGACTAGTTACAATGAGCAGTTCTTC. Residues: CASSLSWTSYNEQFF.

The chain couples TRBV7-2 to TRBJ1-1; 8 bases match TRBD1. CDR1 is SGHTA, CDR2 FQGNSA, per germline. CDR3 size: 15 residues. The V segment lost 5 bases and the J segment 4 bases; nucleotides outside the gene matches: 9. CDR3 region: CASSTTTGESTEAFF. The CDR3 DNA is TGTGCCAGCAGCACCACGACAGGGGAGAGCACTGAAGCTTTCTTT.

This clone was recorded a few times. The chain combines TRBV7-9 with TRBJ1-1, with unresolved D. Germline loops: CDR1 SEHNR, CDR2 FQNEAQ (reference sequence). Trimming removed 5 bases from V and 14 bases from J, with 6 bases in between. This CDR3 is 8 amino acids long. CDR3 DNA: TGTGCCAGCAGCATCTTCTTCTTT. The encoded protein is CASSIFFF. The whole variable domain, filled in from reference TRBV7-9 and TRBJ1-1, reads DTGVSQNPRHKITKRGQNVTFRCDPISEHNRLYWYRQTLGQGPEFLTYFQNEAQLEKSRLLSDRFSAERPKGSFSTLEIQRTEQGDSAMYLCASSIFFFGQGTRLTVV.

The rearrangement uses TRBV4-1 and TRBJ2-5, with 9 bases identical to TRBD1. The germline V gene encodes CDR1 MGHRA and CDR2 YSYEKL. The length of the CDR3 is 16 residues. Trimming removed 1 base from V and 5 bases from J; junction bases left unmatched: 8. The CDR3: CASSQGPTGGWETQYF. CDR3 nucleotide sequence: TGCGCCAGCAGCCAAGGGCCGACAGGGGGTTGGGAGACCCAGTACTTC.

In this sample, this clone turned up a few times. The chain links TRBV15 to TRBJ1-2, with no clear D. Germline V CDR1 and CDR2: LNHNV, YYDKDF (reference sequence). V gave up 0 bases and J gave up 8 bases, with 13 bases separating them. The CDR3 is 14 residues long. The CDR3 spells CATSRDRIPWGYTF. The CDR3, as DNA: TGTGCCACCAGCAGAGACAGGATCCCATGGGGCTACACCTTC.

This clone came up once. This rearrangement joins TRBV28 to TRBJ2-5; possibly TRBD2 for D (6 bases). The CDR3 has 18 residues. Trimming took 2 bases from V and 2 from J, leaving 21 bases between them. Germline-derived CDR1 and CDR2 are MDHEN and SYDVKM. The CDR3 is CASSLSPSGGTKQETQYF. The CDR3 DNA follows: TGTGCCAGCAGTTTAAGTCCCTCCGGGGGTACCAAACAAGAGACCCAGTACTTC.

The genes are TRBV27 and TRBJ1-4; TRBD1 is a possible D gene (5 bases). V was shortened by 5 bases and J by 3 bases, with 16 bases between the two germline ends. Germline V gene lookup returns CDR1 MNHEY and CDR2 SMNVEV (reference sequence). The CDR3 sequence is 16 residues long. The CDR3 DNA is TGTGCCAGCAGTAGGGACTCCAGGCAGTCTAATGAAAAACTGTTTTTT. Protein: CASSRDSRQSNEKLFF.

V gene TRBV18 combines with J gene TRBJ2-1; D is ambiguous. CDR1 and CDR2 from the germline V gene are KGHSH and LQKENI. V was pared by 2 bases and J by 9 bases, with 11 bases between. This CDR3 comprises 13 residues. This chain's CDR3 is CASSPGRRTEQFF. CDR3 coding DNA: TGTGCCAGCTCACCAGGGCGCAGAACTGAGCAGTTCTTC.

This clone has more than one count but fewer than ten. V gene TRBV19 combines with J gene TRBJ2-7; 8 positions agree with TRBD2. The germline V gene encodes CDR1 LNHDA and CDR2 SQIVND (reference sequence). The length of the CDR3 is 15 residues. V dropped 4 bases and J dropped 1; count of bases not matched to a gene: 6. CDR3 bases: TGTGCCAGTAGTACCCCTCGGGGGGGTTCCTACGAGCAGTACTTC. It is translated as CASSTPRGGSYEQYF.